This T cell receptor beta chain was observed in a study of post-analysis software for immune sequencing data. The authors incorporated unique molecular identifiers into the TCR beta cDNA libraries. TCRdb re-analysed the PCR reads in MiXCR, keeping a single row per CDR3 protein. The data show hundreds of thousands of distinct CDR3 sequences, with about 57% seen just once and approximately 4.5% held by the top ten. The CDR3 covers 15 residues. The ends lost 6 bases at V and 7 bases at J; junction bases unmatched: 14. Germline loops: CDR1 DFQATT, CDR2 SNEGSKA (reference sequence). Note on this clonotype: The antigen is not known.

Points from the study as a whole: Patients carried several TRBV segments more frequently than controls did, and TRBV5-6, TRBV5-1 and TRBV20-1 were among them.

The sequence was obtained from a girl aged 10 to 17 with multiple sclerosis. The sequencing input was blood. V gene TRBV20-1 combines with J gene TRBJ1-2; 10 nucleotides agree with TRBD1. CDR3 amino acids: CSAPRSGTGAVGYTF. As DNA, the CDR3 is TGCAGTGCCCCGAGGTCCGGGACAGGGGCGGTTGGCTACACCTTC.